This is a list of T cell receptor beta chains from one sample in a study of blood T cell repertoires in COVID-19. The protocol was immunoSEQ multiplex PCR, while the TCRdb copy is restricted to in-frame clones and leaves out a portion. The top ten clones hold around 12% of a sample with some 140,000 clones, 65% to 80% of them seen once. The sequencing input was peripheral blood. All receptors come from a man at least 80 years old with acute or convalescent COVID-19. The CDR3 runs from the conserved cysteine through the conserved F or W. The D gene is left open where the match is weak. Only part of the rows carry a size: once, few, many, or a class if the clone is expanded.

d_gene | abundance | j_gene | v_gene | CDR3nt | CDR3aa
. | . | TRBJ2-7 | TRBV6-2/TRBV6-3 | TGTGCCAGCAGTTACCGGGCCTACGAGCAGTACTTC | CASSYRAYEQYF
. | few | TRBJ2-7 | TRBV2 | TGTGCCAGCAGTGGCGGGGGGACAGCCTACGAGCAGTACTTC | CASSGGGTAYEQYF
TRBD2 | . | TRBJ2-1 | TRBV5-4 | TGTGCCAGCAACCCGGGGGGGTCGGACAATGAGCAGTTCTTC | CASNPGGSDNEQFF
TRBD2 | . | TRBJ2-3 | TRBV7-8 | TGTGCCAGCAGCCCCCAGCGGGGGGGCCTGCCAGATACGCAGTATTTT | CASSPQRGGLPDTQYF
TRBD1 | . | TRBJ2-2 | TRBV5-4 | TGTGCCAGCAGCGTCCCCGGGACAGGGGGCAGGGGCGGGGAGCTGTTTTTT | CASSVPGTGGRGGELFF
TRBD1 | . | TRBJ1-1 | TRBV7-2 | TGTGCCAGCAAAGACGGACAGGCAAACACTGAAGCTTTCTTT | CASKDGQANTEAFF
TRBD1 | . | TRBJ2-1 | TRBV5-1 | TGCGCCAGCAGCTTGGGGAACAGGGGAAGTGAGCAGTTCTTC | CASSLGNRGSEQFF
TRBD1 | . | TRBJ1-2 | TRBV19 | TGTGCCAGTCAACTCCCCGGGACAGGCTACGGCTACACCTTC | CASQLPGTGYGYTF
. | . | TRBJ2-7 | TRBV7-2 | TGTGCCAGCAGCCCATGGACAAGCTTCTACGAGCAGTACTTC | CASSPWTSFYEQYF
. | . | TRBJ1-5 | TRBV28 | TGTGCCAGCAGTTCCCCGAATCAGCCCCAGCATTTT | CASSSPNQPQHF
TRBD2 | many | TRBJ2-7 | TRBV11-1 | TGTGCCAGCAGCCCACTAGCGGGGGCACACTACGAGCAGTACTTC | CASSPLAGAHYEQYF
. | . | TRBJ1-5 | TRBV28 | TGTGCCAGCAAGACAGGAGGTTCTTATAGCAATCAGCCCCAGCATTTT | CASKTGGSYSNQPQHF
. | . | TRBJ1-2 | TRBV28 | TGTGCCAGCAGTTTATCCGGGAGTTTAGCCTATGGCTACACCTTC | CASSLSGSLAYGYTF
. | few | TRBJ2-1 | TRBV6-2/TRBV6-3 | TGTGCCAGCAGTTCGACGGACAAGCCCAATGAGCAGTTCTTC | CASSSTDKPNEQFF
. | . | TRBJ1-2 | TRBV24-1 | TGTGCCACCAGTGTCCCCGGGGAAGGCTACACCTTC | CATSVPGEGYTF
. | . | TRBJ2-7 | TRBV30 | TGTGCCTGGAAACAGGTAGAAGAGCAGTACTTC | CAWKQVEEQYF
TRBD2 | . | TRBJ2-3 | TRBV29-1 | TGCAGCGTCACTAAGCGGGACACAGATACGCAGTATTTT | CSVTKRDTDTQYF
. | . | TRBJ2-2 | TRBV10-3 | TGTGCCATCACCCGACAGGCCGGGGAGCTGTTTTTT | CAITRQAGELFF
TRBD2 | . | TRBJ2-1 | TRBV7-3 | TGTGCCAGCAGCTTAATACCTAGCGGGGGCCCCAATGAGCAGTTCTTC | CASSLIPSGGPNEQFF
TRBD1 | . | TRBJ2-2 | TRBV2 | TGTGCCAGCAAGGCATCCGGACAGGGATACACCGGGGAGCTGTTTTTT | CASKASGQGYTGELFF
TRBD1 | . | TRBJ1-1 | TRBV3-1/TRBV3-2 | TGTGCCAGCAGCCACTCTCCGGGACAGGGGGCTGAGGCTTTCTTT | CASSHSPGQGAEAFF
. | . | TRBJ1-1 | TRBV5-4 | TGTGCCAGCAGGCGTCAGGATTCTGACACTGAAGCTTTCTTT | CASRRQDSDTEAFF
. | . | TRBJ1-5 | TRBV7-2 | TGTGCCAGCAGCTTAGGCAGGGGAGGGAATAGCAATCAGCCCCAGCATTTT | CASSLGRGGNSNQPQHF
. | . | TRBJ2-7 | TRBV14 | TGTGCCAGCAGCCAAGTTGGCAGCGGAAATTACGAGCAGTACTTC | CASSQVGSGNYEQYF
. | few | TRBJ2-3 | TRBV11-2 | TGTGCCAGCAGCTCCAGTATCGCTACGCAGTATTTT | CASSSSIATQYF
. | . | TRBJ1-1 | TRBV6-2/TRBV6-3 | TGTGCCAGCAGTTACAGGAGGGCAGGCTTGAACACTGAAGCTTTCTTT | CASSYRRAGLNTEAFF
. | . | TRBJ1-6 | TRBV5-6 | TGTGCCAGCAGCTTGGGTCGTGACTATCGGGGTTCACCCCTCCACTTT | CASSLGRDYRGSPLHF
. | . | TRBJ1-4 | TRBV5-1 | TGCGCCAGCAGCGAAAGGGGGGAAAAACTGTTTTTT | CASSERGEKLFF
TRBD2 | . | TRBJ2-3 | TRBV5-1 | TGCGCCAGCAGCTTTACACTAGCGGGGGCAGATACGCAGTATTTT | CASSFTLAGADTQYF
TRBD1 | . | TRBJ2-3 | TRBV7-8 | TGTGCCAGCAGCCAGGGGGATCCGGGGAGCACAGATACGCAGTATTTT | CASSQGDPGSTDTQYF
TRBD1 | . | TRBJ1-1 | TRBV5-1 | TGCGCCAGCAGCTTGGGTATTACAGGGGGTCGAGACACTGAAGCTTTCTTT | CASSLGITGGRDTEAFF
TRBD1 | . | TRBJ1-1 | TRBV19 | TGTGCCAGTAGACCGGGACAGGGTGGCACTGAAGCTTTCTTT | CASRPGQGGTEAFF
. | . | TRBJ2-7 | TRBV19 | TGTGCCAGTAGTACCCTGGGAGCCTACGAGCAGTACTTC | CASSTLGAYEQYF
TRBD1 | few | TRBJ1-3 | TRBV4-3 | TGCGCCAGCAGCCAGACAGGGGCGGGAAACACCATATATTTT | CASSQTGAGNTIYF
TRBD1 | . | TRBJ2-7 | TRBV7-8 | TGTGCCAGCAGCTGGGGACAGGAGAACTCCTACGAGCAGTACTTC | CASSWGQENSYEQYF
TRBD2 | . | TRBJ2-5 | TRBV5-6 | TGTGCCAGCAGCTCGACCGGGACTACCCAAGAGACCCAGTACTTC | CASSSTGTTQETQYF
TRBD1 | . | TRBJ2-7 | TRBV11-1 | TGTGCCAGCAGACCTCGGACAGGGAAGGGCGAGCAGTACTTC | CASRPRTGKGEQYF
TRBD2 | . | TRBJ2-7 | TRBV19 | TGTGCCAGTAGTAAGACTAGCGGCTACGAGCAGTACTTC | CASSKTSGYEQYF
TRBD1 | . | TRBJ2-3 | TRBV6-2/TRBV6-3 | TGTGCCAGCAGTTACCTCGGACAGGGTACAGATACGCAGTATTTT | CASSYLGQGTDTQYF
. | . | TRBJ1-1 | TRBV28 | TGTGCCAGCAGTTTCGAGACAGGCGGGAACACTGAAGCTTTCTTT | CASSFETGGNTEAFF
. | . | TRBJ2-3 | TRBV19 | TGTGCCAGTAGTATAGCTGGGGCACAAGATACGCAGTATTTT | CASSIAGAQDTQYF
. | . | TRBJ1-1 | TRBV11-2 | TGTGCCAGCAGCTTGGGAGAGAACACTGAAGCTTTCTTT | CASSLGENTEAFF
TRBD1 | few | TRBJ1-4 | TRBV4-3 | TGCGCCAGCAGCCAGGAACACAGGGGCGCTAATGAAAAACTGTTTTTT | CASSQEHRGANEKLFF
. | . | TRBJ1-5 | TRBV27 | TGTGCCAGCAGTTTAGAGGGGGTCGATCAGCCCCAGCATTTT | CASSLEGVDQPQHF
. | . | TRBJ2-6 | TRBV5-1 | TGCGCCAGCAGCTCCGGACTTTTAGCCACCTCTGGGGCCAACGTCCTGACTTTC | CASSSGLLATSGANVLTF
. | few | TRBJ1-3 | TRBV20-1 | TGCAGTGTGAGGTCCGGAAACACCATATATTTT | CSVRSGNTIYF
TRBD1 | . | TRBJ2-7 | TRBV3-1/TRBV3-2 | TGTGCTAGCAGCCCCCCTGGACAGGCCAACTCCTACGAGCAGTACTTC | CASSPPGQANSYEQYF
. | . | TRBJ1-1 | TRBV10-3 | TGTGCCACCGCGGACAATCCCTTCCTCGTCACTGAAGCTTTCTTT | CATADNPFLVTEAFF
. | few | TRBJ1-3 | TRBV2 | TGTGCCAGCAGGCAGACAGTGGGAAACACCATATATTTT | CASRQTVGNTIYF
TRBD2 | . | TRBJ2-7 | TRBV7-8 | TGTGCCAGCAGCCTTAGCGGGGGGTCCCTATACGAGCAGTACTTC | CASSLSGGSLYEQYF
TRBD1 | . | TRBJ2-5 | TRBV2 | TGTGCCAGCAGTGGGGAGACAGGGGGCGAGACCCAGTACTTC | CASSGETGGETQYF
. | . | TRBJ2-1 | TRBV7-2 | TGTGCCAGCAGCTTAGGCAGCTACAATGAGCAGTTCTTC | CASSLGSYNEQFF
. | . | TRBJ1-3 | TRBV7-2 | TGTGCCAGCAGCTTAGTGGCGGGGGCTGGAAACACCATATATTTT | CASSLVAGAGNTIYF
TRBD2 | . | TRBJ2-7 | TRBV3-1/TRBV3-2 | TGTGCCAGCAGGATCAGCGGGGGTGGCGAGCAGTACTTC | CASRISGGGEQYF